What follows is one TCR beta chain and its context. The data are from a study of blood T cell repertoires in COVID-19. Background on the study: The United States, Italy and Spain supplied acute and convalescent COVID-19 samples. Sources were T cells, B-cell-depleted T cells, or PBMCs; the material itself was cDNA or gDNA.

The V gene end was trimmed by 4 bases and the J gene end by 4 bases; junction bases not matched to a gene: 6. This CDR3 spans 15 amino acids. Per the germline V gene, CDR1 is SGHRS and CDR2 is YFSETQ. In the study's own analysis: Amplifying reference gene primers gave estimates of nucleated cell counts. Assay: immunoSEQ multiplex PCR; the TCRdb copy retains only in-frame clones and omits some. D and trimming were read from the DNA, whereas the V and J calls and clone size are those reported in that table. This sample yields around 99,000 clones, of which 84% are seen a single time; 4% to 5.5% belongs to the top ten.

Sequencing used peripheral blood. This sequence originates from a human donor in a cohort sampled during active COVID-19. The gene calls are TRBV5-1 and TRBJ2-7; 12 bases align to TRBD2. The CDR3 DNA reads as TGCGCCAGCAGCGCCCGGACTAGCGGGACTTACGAGCAGTACTTC. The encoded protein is CASSARTSGTYEQYF.